This is a list of T cell receptor beta chains from one sample in a study of TIL therapy for anti-PD-1-resistant metastatic lung cancer. Libraries were prepared by immunoSEQ multiplex PCR; TCRdb keeps only in-frame clonotypes and omits some of them. The sample consists of about 46,000 clones, 65% to 90% of them appearing once. The sample was blood, taken at baseline. The origin of the receptors is a person aged 25 to 79 with non-small cell lung cancer. Each CDR3 is given with its conserved first and last residue. The D gene is left open where the match is weak. Size is omitted from some rows. Given values are once, few, many or a class for expanded clones.

.	14	TRBV6-2/TRBV6-3	.	TRBJ1-2	TGTGCCAGCAGCCCCAATCTGGGGTCCTATGGCTACACCTTC	CASSPNLGSYGYTF
.	19	TRBV6-6	.	TRBJ2-7	TGTGCCAGCAGTCTTCCCCTTAGGGGCCCCGAGGGATTAGCCAGGGAGCAGTACTTC	CASSLPLRGPEGLAREQYF
.	13	TRBV27	.	TRBJ1-1	TGTGCCAGCAGTTTATCGGTTGGGGCGTATCTAGCCTTT	CASSLSVGAYLAF
.	16	TRBV7-9	.	TRBJ2-2	TGTGCCAGCAGCCCTCGCACAGGGATGATCACCGGGGAGCTGTTTTTT	CASSPRTGMITGELFF
.	15	TRBV5-4	.	TRBJ2-5	TGTGCCAGCAGCTCGCGACCACGGGGGCGGGAGACCCAGTACTTC	CASSSRPRGRETQYF
.	11	TRBV2	.	TRBJ2-3	TGTGCCAGCAGTGAAAGAGATACGCAGTATTTT	CASSERDTQYF
.	13	TRBV4-3	.	TRBJ2-5	TGCGCCAGCAGCCTCCAACCGCAAGAGACCCAGTACTTC	CASSLQPQETQYF
.	13	TRBV7-2	.	TRBJ2-7	TGTGCCAGCAGCCCACAGGGACACTACGAGCAGTACTTC	CASSPQGHYEQYF
.	18	TRBV7-8	TRBD1	TRBJ1-1	TGTGCCAGCAGCTTAGTCGCCGGGACAGGGGGCGCGGGCACTGAAGCTTTCTTT	CASSLVAGTGGAGTEAFF
.	15	TRBV27	TRBD1	TRBJ2-2	TGTGCCAGCAGTTTGGGGACAGGGTCCACCGGGGAGCTGTTTTTT	CASSLGTGSTGELFF
.	14	TRBV7-2	.	TRBJ2-3	TGTGCCAGCAGCTCCCGCCTGCAAGTTAATACGCAGTATTTT	CASSSRLQVNTQYF
.	16	TRBV24-1	.	TRBJ2-3	TGTGCCACCAGTGATTTCACAGGGAGGGGCACAGATACGCAGTATTTT	CATSDFTGRGTDTQYF
.	16	TRBV7-9	TRBD1	TRBJ2-1	TGTGCCAGCAGCTTGACCGGGACAGTAGCGCTCAATGAGCAGTTCTTC	CASSLTGTVALNEQFF
.	15	TRBV7-8	TRBD1	TRBJ2-3	TGTGCCAGCAGCGGCGACAGGGGGAACACAGATACGCAGTATTTT	CASSGDRGNTDTQYF
.	13	TRBV7-2	.	TRBJ2-1	TGTGCCAGCAGCTTCGGGCGGTACAATGAGCAGTTCTTC	CASSFGRYNEQFF
few	14	TRBV27	TRBD1	TRBJ2-2	TGTGCCAGCAGATGGGACAGGGGGACCGGGGAGCTGTTTTTT	CASRWDRGTGELFF
.	11	TRBV20-1	.	TRBJ1-1	TGCAGTGCTAGTAAGAACACTGAAGCTTTCTTT	CSASKNTEAFF
.	15	TRBV7-8	.	TRBJ2-1	TGTGCCAGCAGCTTAGATAGCCCTACCGCGCATGAGCAGTTCTTC	CASSLDSPTAHEQFF
.	16	TRBV20-1	TRBD2	TRBJ2-1	TGCAGTGCTAGTAGCTCGGGACTAGCGGTCTACAATGAGCAGTTCTTC	CSASSSGLAVYNEQFF
.	13	TRBV7-9	TRBD1	TRBJ2-7	TGTGCCAGCAGCCGGGACAGCACCTACGAGCAGTACTTC	CASSRDSTYEQYF
.	14	TRBV3-1/TRBV3-2	.	TRBJ1-5	TGTGCCAGCAGCCATGGCGACGGTAGAGGACCCCAGCATTTT	CASSHGDGRGPQHF
.	18	TRBV7-3	TRBD1	TRBJ2-2	TGTGCCAGCAGCCTAACCCTGGACAGGGTATTGGACACCGGGGAGCTGTTTTTT	CASSLTLDRVLDTGELFF
.	16	TRBV3-1/TRBV3-2	.	TRBJ2-7	TGTGCCAGCAGCCAAGATCTTGGGGCCGGAGGGGACGAGCAGTACTTC	CASSQDLGAGGDEQYF
.	16	TRBV30	TRBD2	TRBJ2-1	TGTGCCTGGAGTTTCTCACTAGCGGGAGCTGGGAATGAGCAGTTCTTC	CAWSFSLAGAGNEQFF
.	15	TRBV9	.	TRBJ2-7	TGTGCCAGCAGCGGAGGACAGACCTTCTCCTACGAGCAGTACTTC	CASSGGQTFSYEQYF
.	17	TRBV3-1/TRBV3-2	.	TRBJ2-1	TGTGCCAGCAGCCCAGGACCGCCACCTAGCTCCTACAATGAGCAGTTCTTC	CASSPGPPPSSYNEQFF
.	18	TRBV9	TRBD2	TRBJ2-3	TGTGCCAGCAGCGTAGGGGGCGGACTAGCGGGTCTCGGGGATACGCAGTATTTT	CASSVGGGLAGLGDTQYF
.	16	TRBV7-2	TRBD2	TRBJ2-3	TGTGCCAGCAGCTTAGCGACTAGCGGGATCACAGATACGCAGTATTTT	CASSLATSGITDTQYF
.	13	TRBV7-2	.	TRBJ2-5	TGTGCCAGCAGCTTTGGAGCGACAGGGACCCAGTACTTC	CASSFGATGTQYF